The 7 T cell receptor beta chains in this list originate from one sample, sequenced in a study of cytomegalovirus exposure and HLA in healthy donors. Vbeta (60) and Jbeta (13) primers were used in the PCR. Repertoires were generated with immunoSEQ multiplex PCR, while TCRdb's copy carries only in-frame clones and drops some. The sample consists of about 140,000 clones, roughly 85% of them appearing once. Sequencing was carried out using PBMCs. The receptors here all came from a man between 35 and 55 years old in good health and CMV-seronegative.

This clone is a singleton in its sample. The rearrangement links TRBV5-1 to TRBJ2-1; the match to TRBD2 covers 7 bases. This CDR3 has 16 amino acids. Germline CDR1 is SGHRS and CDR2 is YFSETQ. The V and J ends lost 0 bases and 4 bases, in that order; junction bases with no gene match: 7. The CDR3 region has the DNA TGCGCCAGCAGCTTGGGCTCTGTCGGGGGGTACAATGAGCAGTTCTTC. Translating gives CASSLGSVGGYNEQFF.

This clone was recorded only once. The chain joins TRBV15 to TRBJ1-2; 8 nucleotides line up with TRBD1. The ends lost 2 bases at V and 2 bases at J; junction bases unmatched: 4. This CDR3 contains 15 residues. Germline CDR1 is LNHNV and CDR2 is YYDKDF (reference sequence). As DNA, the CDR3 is TGTGCCACCAGCAGATCGGACAGGGCGAACTATGGCTACACCTTC. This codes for CATSRSDRANYGYTF.

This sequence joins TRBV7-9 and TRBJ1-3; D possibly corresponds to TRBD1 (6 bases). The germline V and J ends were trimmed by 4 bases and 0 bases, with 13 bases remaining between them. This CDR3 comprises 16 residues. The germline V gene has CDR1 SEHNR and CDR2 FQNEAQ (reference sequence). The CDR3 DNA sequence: TGTGCCAGCAGCTCTACCGGGACAAGCTCTGGAAACACCATATATTTT. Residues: CASSSTGTSSGNTIYF.

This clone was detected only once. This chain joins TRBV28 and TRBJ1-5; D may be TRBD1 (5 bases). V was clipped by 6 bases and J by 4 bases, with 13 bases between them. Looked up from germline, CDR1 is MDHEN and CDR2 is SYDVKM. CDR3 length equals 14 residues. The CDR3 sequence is CASSRGGGNQPQHF. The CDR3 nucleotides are TGTGCCAGCAGCCGGGGGGGAGGGAATCAGCCCCAGCATTTT.

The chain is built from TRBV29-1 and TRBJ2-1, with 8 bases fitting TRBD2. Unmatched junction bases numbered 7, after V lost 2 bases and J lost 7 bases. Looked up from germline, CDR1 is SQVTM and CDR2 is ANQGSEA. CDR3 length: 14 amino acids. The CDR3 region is CSVETWRGENEQFF. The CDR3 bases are TGCAGCGTTGAAACGTGGCGGGGGGAGAATGAGCAGTTCTTC.

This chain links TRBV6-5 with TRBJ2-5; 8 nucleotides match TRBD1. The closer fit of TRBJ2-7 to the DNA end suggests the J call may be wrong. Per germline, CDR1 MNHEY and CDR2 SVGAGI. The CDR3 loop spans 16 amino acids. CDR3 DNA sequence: TGTGCCAGCAGTTACTCGCGGACAGGGAGCTCCTACGAGCAGTACTTC. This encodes CASSYSRTGSSYEQYF.

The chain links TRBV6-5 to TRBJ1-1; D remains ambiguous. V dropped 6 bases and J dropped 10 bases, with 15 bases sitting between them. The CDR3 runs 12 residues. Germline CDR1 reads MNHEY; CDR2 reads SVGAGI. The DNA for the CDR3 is TGTGCCAGCAGCCGGGCCCGGGAAGGAGCTTTCTTT. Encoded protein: CASSRAREGAFF.